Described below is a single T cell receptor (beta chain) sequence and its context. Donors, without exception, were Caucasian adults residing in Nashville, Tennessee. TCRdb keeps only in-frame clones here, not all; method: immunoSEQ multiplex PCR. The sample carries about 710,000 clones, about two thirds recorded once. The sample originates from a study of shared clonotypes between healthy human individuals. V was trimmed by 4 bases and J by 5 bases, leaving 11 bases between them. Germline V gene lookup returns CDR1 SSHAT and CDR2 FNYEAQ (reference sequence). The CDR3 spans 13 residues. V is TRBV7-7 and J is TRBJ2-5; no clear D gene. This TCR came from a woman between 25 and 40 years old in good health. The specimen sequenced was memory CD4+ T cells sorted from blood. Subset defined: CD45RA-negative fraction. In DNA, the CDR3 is TGTGCCAGCAGCTACGCAGTGGGGGAGACCCAGTACTTC. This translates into CASSYAVGETQYF.